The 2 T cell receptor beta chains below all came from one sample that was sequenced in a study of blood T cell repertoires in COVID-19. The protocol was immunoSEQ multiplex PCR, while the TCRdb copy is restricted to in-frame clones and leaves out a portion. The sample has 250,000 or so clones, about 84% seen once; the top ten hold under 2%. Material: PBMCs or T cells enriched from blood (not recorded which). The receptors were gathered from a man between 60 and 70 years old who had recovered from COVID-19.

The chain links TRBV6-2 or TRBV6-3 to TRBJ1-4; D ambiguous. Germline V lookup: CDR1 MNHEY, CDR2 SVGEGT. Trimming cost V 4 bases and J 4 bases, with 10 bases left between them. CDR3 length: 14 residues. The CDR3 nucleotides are TGTGCCAGCAGTTTAGTACAGCTTAATGAAAAACTGTTTTTT. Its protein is CASSLVQLNEKLFF.

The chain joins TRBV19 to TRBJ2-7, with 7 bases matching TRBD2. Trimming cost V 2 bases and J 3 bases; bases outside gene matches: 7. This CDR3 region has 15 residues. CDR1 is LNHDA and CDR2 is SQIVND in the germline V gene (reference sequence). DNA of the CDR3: TGTGCCAGTAGTATAAGGGTAGCGGGTAACTACGAGCAGTACTTC. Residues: CASSIRVAGNYEQYF.